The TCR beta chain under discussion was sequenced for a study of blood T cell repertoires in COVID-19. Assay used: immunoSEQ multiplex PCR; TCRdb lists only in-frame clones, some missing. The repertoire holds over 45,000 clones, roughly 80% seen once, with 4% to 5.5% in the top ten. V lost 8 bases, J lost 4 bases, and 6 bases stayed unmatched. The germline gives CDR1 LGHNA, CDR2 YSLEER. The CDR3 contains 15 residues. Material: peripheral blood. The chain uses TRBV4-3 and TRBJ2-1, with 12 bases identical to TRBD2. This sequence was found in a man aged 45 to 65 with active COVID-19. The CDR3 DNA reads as TGCGCCAGCGGGGTAGGGACTAGCGGGTACAATGAGCAGTTCTTC. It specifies CASGVGTSGYNEQFF.